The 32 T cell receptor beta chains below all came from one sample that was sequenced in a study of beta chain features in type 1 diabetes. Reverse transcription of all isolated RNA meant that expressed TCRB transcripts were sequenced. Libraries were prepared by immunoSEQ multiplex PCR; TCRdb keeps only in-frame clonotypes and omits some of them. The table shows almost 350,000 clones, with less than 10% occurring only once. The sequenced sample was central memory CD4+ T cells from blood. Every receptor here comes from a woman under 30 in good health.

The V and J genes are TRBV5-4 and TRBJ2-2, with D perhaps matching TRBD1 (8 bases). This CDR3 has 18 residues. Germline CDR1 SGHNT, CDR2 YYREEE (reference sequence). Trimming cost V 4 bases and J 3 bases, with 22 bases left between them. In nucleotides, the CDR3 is TGTGCCAGCAGCCGGGGGGCTCAGGGGGCGGCGGACACCGGGGAGCTGTTTTTT. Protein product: CASSRGAQGAADTGELFF.

The CDR3 nucleotides are TGCAGCGCGGGAACCTCTGGAAACACCATATATTTT. Encoded protein: CSAGTSGNTIYF. The V gene is TRBV29-1, the J gene TRBJ1-3; D unclear. CDR3 length: 12 amino acids. Between the trimmed V and J ends, which lost 7 bases and 0 bases, there was a span of 7 bases. The germline V gene has CDR1 SQVTM and CDR2 ANQGSEA. Filled out from reference TRBV29-1 and TRBJ1-3, the complete variable domain reads SAVISQKPSRDICQRGTSLTIQCQVDSQVTMMFWYRQQPGQSLTLIATANQGSEATYESGFVIDKFPISRPNLTFSTLTVSNMSPEDSSIYLCSAGTSGNTIYFGEGSWLTVV.

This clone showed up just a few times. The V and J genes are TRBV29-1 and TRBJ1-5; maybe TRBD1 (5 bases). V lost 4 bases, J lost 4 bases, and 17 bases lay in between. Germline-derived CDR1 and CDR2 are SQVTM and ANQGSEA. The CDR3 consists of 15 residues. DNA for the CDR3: TGCAGCGTTGCCGTGGGGGGTGGTGGAAATCAGCCCCAGCATTTT. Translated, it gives CSVAVGGGGNQPQHF.

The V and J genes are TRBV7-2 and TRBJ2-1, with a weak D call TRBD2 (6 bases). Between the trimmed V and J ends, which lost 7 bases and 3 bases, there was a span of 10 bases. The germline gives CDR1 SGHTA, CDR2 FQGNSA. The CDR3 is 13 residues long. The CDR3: CASNSGVYNEQFF. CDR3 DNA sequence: TGTGCCAGCAATAGCGGTGTCTACAATGAGCAGTTCTTC.

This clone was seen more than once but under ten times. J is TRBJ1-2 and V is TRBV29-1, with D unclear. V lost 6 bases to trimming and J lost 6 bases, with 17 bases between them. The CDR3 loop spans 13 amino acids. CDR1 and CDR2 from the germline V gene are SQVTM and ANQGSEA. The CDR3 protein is CSVAFGGFDGYTF. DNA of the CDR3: TGCAGCGTAGCCTTCGGAGGGTTCGATGGCTACACCTTC.

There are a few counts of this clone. The CDR3, as DNA: TGTGCCAGCAGTCAGGGACTCGGATATCTGTTCTTC. It is translated as CASSQGLGYLFF. The chain carries TRBV6-5 and TRBJ2-1, with D possibly matching TRBD2 (6 bases). CDR3 length: 12 amino acids. From germline, CDR1 is MNHEY and CDR2 SVGAGI. The V gene lost 5 bases and the J gene lost 15 bases, with 17 bases spanning the gap.

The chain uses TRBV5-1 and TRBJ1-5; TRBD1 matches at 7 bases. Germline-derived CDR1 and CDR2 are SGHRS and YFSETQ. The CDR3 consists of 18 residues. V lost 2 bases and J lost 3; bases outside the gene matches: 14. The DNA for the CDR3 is TGCGCCAGCAGCTTCGCCCCCTCCGCCGGGACAGTCAATCAGCCCCAGCATTTT. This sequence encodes CASSFAPSAGTVNQPQHF.

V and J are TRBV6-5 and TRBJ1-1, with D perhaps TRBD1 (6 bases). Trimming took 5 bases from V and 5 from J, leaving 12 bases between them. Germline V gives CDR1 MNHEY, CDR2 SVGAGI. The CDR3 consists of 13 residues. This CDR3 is CASSEQGLTEAFF. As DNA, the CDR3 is TGTGCCAGCAGTGAGCAGGGGCTGACTGAAGCTTTCTTT.

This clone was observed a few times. The CDR3 spells CATSRMGGQETQYF. The CDR3 DNA sequence: TGCGCCACCTCCCGAATGGGCGGCCAAGAGACCCAGTACTTC. This sequence joins TRBV10-2 and TRBJ2-5; D gene uncertain. The V gene's germline CDR1 is WSHSY and CDR2 SAAADI. The CDR3 is 14 amino acids. Deletions cut 10 bases from V and 1 base from J, with 16 bases between.

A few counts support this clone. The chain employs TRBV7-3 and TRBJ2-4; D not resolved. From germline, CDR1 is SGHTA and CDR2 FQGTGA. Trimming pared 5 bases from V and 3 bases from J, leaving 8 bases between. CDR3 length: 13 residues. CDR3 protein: CASSPLNKNIQYF. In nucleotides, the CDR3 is TGTGCCAGCAGCCCTTTGAACAAAAACATTCAGTACTTC.

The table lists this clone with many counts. CDR3 residues: CASTPADEQYF. The CDR3 DNA reads TGTGCCAGCACTCCAGCGGACGAGCAGTACTTC. The chain recombines TRBV2 with TRBJ2-7, with a weak D call TRBD2 (5 bases). Germline CDR1 reads SNHLY; CDR2 reads FYNNEI. The CDR3 covers 11 residues. V was shortened by 7 bases and J by 5 bases, with 9 bases between the two germline ends.

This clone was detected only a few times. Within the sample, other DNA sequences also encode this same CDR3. The CDR3 region has the DNA TGTGCCAGCAGCCGCAGCACAGATACGCAGTATTTT. It is translated as CASSRSTDTQYF. The chain is built from TRBV14 and TRBJ2-3; D unclear. Trimming took off 4 bases at V and 0 bases at J, with 2 bases between the two ends. Germline V lookup: CDR1 SGHDN, CDR2 FVKESK. The CDR3 extends over 12 amino acids.

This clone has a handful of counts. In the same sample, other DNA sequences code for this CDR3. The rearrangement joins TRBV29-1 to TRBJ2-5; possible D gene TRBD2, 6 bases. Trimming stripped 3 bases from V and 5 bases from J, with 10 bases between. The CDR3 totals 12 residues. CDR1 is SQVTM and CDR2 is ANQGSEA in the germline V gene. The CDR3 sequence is CSVDGGSETQYF. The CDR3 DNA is TGCAGCGTTGATGGGGGGTCTGAGACCCAGTACTTC.

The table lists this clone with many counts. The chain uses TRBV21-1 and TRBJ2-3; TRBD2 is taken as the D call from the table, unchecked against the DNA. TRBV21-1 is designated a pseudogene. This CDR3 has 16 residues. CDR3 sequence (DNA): TGTGCCAGCAAGGGACTAGCGGCGTGGAGGGCAGATACGCAGTATTTT. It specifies CASKGLAAWRADTQYF.

The CDR3 spells CASSWGNQPQHF. CDR3 nucleotide sequence: TGCGCCAGCAGCTGGGGCAATCAGCCCCAGCATTTT. V and J are TRBV5-1 and TRBJ1-5; D not certain. Trimming removed 3 bases at V and 2 bases at J, with 3 bases between. The CDR3 is 12 residues long. Germline V gene sequence: CDR1 SGHRS, CDR2 YFSETQ.

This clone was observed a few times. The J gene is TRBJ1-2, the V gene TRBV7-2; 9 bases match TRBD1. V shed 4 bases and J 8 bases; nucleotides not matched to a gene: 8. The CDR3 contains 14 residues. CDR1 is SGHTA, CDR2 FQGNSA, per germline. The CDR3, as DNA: TGTGCCAGCAGCTCCCAGACAGGGGGGTCGGGCTACACCTTC. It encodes CASSSQTGGSGYTF.

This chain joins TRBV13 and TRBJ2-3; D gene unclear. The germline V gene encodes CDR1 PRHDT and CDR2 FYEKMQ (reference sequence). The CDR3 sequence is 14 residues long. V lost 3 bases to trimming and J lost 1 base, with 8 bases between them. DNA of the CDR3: TGTGCCAGCAGCTTTCAGCAGGGCACAGATACGCAGTATTTT. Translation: CASSFQQGTDTQYF.

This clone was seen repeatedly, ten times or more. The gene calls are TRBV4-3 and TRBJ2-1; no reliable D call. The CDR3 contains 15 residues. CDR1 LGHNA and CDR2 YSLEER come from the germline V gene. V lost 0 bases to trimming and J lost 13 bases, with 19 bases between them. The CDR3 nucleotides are TGCGCCAGCAGCCAAGATCGGTGGCGGTCGGGCACACAGTTCTTC. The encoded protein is CASSQDRWRSGTQFF.

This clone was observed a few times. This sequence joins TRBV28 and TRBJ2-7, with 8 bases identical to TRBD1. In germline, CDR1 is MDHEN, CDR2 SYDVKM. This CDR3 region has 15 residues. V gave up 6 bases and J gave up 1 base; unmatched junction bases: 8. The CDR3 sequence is CASRPPGQVSYEQYF. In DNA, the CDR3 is TGTGCCAGCAGACCACCGGGACAGGTGTCCTACGAGCAGTACTTC. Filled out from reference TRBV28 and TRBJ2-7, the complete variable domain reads DVKVTQSSRYLVKRTGEKVFLECVQDMDHENMFWYRQDPGLGLRLIYFSYDVKMKEKGDIPEGYSVSREKKERFSLILESASTNQTSMYLCASRPPGQVSYEQYFGPGTRLTVT.

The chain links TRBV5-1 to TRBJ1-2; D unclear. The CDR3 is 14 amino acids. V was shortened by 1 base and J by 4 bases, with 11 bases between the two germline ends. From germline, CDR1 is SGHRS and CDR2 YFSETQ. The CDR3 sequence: CASSLWTESYGYTF. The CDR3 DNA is TGCGCCAGCAGCTTGTGGACCGAGTCCTATGGCTACACCTTC.

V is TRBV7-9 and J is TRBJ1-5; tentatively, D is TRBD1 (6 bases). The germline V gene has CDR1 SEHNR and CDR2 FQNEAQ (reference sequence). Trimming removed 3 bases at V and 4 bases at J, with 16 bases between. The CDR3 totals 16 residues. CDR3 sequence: CASSLQSGVGNQPQHF. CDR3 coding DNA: TGTGCCAGCAGCTTGCAGTCAGGGGTTGGAAATCAGCCCCAGCATTTT.

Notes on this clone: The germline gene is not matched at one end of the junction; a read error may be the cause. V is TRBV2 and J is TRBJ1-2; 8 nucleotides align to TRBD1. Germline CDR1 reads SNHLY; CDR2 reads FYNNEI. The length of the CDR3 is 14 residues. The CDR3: CAISEDRDVYGYTF. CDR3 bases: TGTGCCATCAGTGAGGACAGGGACGTTTATGGCTACACCTTC.

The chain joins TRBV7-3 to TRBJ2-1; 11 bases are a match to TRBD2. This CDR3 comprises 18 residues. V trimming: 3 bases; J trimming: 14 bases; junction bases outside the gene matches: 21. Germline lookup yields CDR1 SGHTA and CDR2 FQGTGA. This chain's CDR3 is CASSFGTSGHGANTNKFF. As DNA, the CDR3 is TGTGCCAGCAGCTTTGGGACTAGCGGACACGGAGCTAATACAAATAAGTTCTTC.

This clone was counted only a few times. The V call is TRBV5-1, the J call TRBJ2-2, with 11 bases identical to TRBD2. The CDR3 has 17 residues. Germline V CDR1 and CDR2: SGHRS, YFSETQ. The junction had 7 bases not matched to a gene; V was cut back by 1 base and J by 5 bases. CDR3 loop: CASSLLSGLAVTGELFF. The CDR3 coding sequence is TGCGCCAGCAGCTTGTTATCGGGACTAGCGGTAACCGGGGAGCTGTTTTTT.

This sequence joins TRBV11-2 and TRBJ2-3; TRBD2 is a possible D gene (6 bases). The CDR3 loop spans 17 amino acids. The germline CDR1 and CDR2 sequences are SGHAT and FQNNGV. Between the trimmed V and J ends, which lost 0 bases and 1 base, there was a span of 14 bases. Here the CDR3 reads CASSLEGAGYRTDTQYF. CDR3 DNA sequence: TGTGCCAGCAGCTTAGAAGGTGCGGGGTACCGCACAGATACGCAGTATTTT.

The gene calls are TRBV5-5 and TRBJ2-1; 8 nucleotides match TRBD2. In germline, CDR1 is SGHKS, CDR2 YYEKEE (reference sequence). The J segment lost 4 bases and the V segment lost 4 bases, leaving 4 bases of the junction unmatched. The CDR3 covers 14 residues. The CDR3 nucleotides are TGTGCCAGCAGCCCGGGACTAGAATACAATGAGCAGTTCTTC. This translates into CASSPGLEYNEQFF. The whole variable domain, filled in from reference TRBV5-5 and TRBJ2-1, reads DAGVTQSPTHLIKTRGQQVTLRCSPISGHKSVSWYQQVLGQGPQFIFQYYEKEERGRGNFPDRFSARQFPNYSSELNVNALLLGDSALYLCASSPGLEYNEQFFGPGTRLTVL.

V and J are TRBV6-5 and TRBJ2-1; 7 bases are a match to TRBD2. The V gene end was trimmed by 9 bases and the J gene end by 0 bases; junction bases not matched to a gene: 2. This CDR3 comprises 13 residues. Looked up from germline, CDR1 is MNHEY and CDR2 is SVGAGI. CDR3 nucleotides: TGTGCCAGTAAGCGGGGCTCCTACAATGAGCAGTTCTTC. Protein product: CASKRGSYNEQFF.

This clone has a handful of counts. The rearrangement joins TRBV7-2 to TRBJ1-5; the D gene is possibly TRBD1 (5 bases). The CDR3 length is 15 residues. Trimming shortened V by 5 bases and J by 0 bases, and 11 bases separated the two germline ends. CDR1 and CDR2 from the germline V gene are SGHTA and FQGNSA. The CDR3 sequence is CASSLKGYSNQPQHF. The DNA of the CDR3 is TGTGCCAGCAGCCTAAAGGGGTATAGCAATCAGCCCCAGCATTTT.

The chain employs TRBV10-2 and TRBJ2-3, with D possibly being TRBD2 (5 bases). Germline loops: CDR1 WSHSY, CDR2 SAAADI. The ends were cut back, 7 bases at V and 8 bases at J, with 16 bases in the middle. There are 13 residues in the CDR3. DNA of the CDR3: TGCGCCAGCAAGCACGACGCGGCGGGTACGCAGTATTTT. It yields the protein CASKHDAAGTQYF.

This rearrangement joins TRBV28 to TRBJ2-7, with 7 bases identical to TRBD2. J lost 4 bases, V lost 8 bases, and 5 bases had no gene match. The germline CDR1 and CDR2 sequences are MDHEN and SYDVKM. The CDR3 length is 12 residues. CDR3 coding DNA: TGTGCCAGCGGACTAGGACTATACGAGCAGTACTTC. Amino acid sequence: CASGLGLYEQYF.

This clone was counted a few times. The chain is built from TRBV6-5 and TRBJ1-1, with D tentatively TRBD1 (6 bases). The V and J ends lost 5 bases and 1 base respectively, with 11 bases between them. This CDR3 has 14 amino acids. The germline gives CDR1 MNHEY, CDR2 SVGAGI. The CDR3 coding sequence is TGTGCCAGCAGTCAAACAGGGCGGAACACTGAAGCTTTCTTT. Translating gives CASSQTGRNTEAFF.

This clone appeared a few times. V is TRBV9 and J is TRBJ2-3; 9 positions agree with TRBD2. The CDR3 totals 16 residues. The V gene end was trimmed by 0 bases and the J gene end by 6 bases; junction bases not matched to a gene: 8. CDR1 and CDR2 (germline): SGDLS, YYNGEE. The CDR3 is CASSVEAGGKGDTQYF. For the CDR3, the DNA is TGTGCCAGCAGCGTAGAGGCGGGAGGGAAGGGGGATACGCAGTATTTT.